One and the same sample provided the 9 T cell receptor beta chains below, sequenced in a study of blood T cell repertoires in COVID-19. Using immunoSEQ multiplex PCR, the repertoire was profiled, and TCRdb retains in-frame clones only, with some absent. The sample includes roughly 240,000 clones, 70% to 90% seen only once; the top ten take roughly 4.5%. The material sequenced was peripheral blood. The receptors were gathered from a man between 60 and 70 years old who had recovered from COVID-19.

The chain employs TRBV6-6 and TRBJ2-1, with D perhaps matching TRBD1 (6 bases). The CDR3 runs 15 residues. The ends were cut back, 2 bases at V and 2 bases at J, with 10 bases in the middle. The germline gives CDR1 MNHNY, CDR2 SVGAGI (reference sequence). CDR3 sequence: CASSYRDTAYNEQFF. The CDR3 coding sequence is TGTGCCAGCAGTTACAGGGACACCGCCTACAATGAGCAGTTCTTC.

V usage is TRBV30 and J usage is TRBJ2-7; a possible D gene is TRBD2 (5 bases). The CDR3 is 13 amino acids. CDR1 and CDR2 (germline): GTSNPN, SVGIG (reference sequence). The V end lost 0 bases, the J end lost 7 bases, and 13 bases lay between the germline ends. The CDR3 nucleotides are TGTGCCTGGAGTGTACGAAATACGGGGGAGCAGTACTTC. As protein: CAWSVRNTGEQYF.

The genes are TRBV10-3 and TRBJ2-3; TRBD1 aligns across 7 bases. Germline CDR1 ENHRY, CDR2 SYGVKD. The junction had 3 bases not matched to a gene; V was cut back by 5 bases and J by 4 bases. The CDR3 loop spans 13 amino acids. The CDR3 bases are TGTGCCATCAGTCGACAGGGTGCAGATACGCAGTATTTT. Its translation is CAISRQGADTQYF.

The rearrangement uses TRBV11-2 and TRBJ2-5; D perhaps matches TRBD1 (5 bases). The CDR3 is 13 amino acids. Germline V CDR1 and CDR2: SGHAT, FQNNGV. V lost 1 base and J lost 7, with 10 bases in between. CDR3 loop: CASSLGGAGTQYF. DNA for the CDR3: TGTGCCAGCAGCTTAGGTGGGGCTGGGACCCAGTACTTC.

The rearrangement joins TRBV15 to TRBJ2-1; 14 bases are shared with TRBD2. Trimming at V came to 4 bases and at J to 3 bases, leaving 11 bases not matched to a gene. CDR1 and CDR2 (germline): LNHNV, YYDKDF (reference sequence). There are 19 residues in the CDR3. The CDR3: CATSTLRTSGGTRYNEQFF. The DNA for the CDR3 is TGTGCCACCAGCACTTTAAGGACTAGCGGGGGGACACGCTACAATGAGCAGTTCTTC. Looking up the rest from reference TRBV15 and TRBJ2-1 gives the full variable domain: DAMVIQNPRYQVTQFGKPVTLSCSQTLNHNVMYWYQQKSSQAPKLLFHYYDKDFNNEADTPDNFQSRRPNTSFCFLDIRSPGLGDTAMYLCATSTLRTSGGTRYNEQFFGPGTRLTVL.

This rearrangement joins TRBV5-1 to TRBJ2-3; D is uncertain. The CDR3 spans 15 residues. Looked up from germline, CDR1 is SGHRS and CDR2 is YFSETQ. V was pared by 6 bases and J by 0 bases, with 14 bases between. In nucleotides, the CDR3 is TGCGCCAGCACTCTCCAGCCTAGGAGCACAGATACGCAGTATTTT. Translating gives CASTLQPRSTDTQYF.

This chain links TRBV4-2 with TRBJ2-3; 11 nucleotides align to TRBD2. This CDR3 is 17 amino acids long. The germline V gene encodes CDR1 LGHNA and CDR2 YNFKEQ. V gave up 0 bases and J gave up 5 bases; unmatched junction bases: 7. Here the CDR3 reads CASSQENSGGALDTQYF. CDR3 sequence (DNA): TGTGCCAGCAGCCAAGAAAATAGCGGGGGGGCCCTAGATACGCAGTATTTT.

The CDR3 DNA follows: TGCAGCGTACAGGGGACCGGAGAGACCCAGTACTTC. Translating it yields CSVQGTGETQYF. V gene TRBV29-1 combines with J gene TRBJ2-5; 7 nucleotides match TRBD1. With V trimmed by 6 bases and J by 4 bases, 5 bases remained unmatched. Germline V gene lookup returns CDR1 SQVTM and CDR2 ANQGSEA. This CDR3 region has 12 residues.

Only a few counts were recorded for this clone. The gene calls are TRBV29-1 and TRBJ1-5; 8 nucleotides agree with TRBD1. From germline, CDR1 is SQVTM and CDR2 ANQGSEA. The CDR3 totals 13 residues. Trimming removed 7 bases from V and 5 bases from J; junction bases left unmatched: 7. CDR3 sequence: CSARTGRDQPQHF. The CDR3 bases are TGCAGCGCGCGGACAGGGCGGGATCAGCCCCAGCATTTT.